The clone carrying this T cell receptor (beta chain) has only a few counts. Its target is unknown. Sequenced material consisted of expressed TCRB transcripts (all of the isolated RNA was reverse transcribed). Only in-frame clones appear in the TCRdb table, and some are missing; sequencing was by immunoSEQ multiplex PCR. The sample consists of a few hundred thousand clones, roughly 16% of them appearing once. This entry is derived from a study of beta chain features in type 1 diabetes. Study-wide points: For Type 1 diabetes patients, all four CD4+ subsets carried TCRB CDR3s that were moderately but significantly shorter. Healthy donors had naive, central memory and Treg TCRB repertoires that appeared less similar than those seen among patients.

This CDR3 has 14 amino acids. V dropped 0 bases and J dropped 2 bases, with 6 bases sitting between them. The germline V gene has CDR1 SGHRS and CDR2 YFSETQ. The chain couples TRBV5-1 to TRBJ1-5; the D gene is possibly TRBD1 (6 bases). Input material: naive CD4+ T cells from blood. The receptor comes from a woman in her late teens or twenties in good health. CDR3 sequence reads: CASSLAGGNQPQHF. CDR3 nucleotides: TGCGCCAGCAGCTTGGCAGGGGGCAATCAGCCCCAGCATTTT. The whole variable domain, filled in from reference TRBV5-1 and TRBJ1-5, reads KAGVTQTPRYLIKTRGQQVTLSCSPISGHRSVSWYQQTPGQGLQFLFEYFSETQRNKGNFPGRFSGRQFSNSRSEMNVSTLELGDSALYLCASSLAGGNQPQHFGDGTRLSIL.